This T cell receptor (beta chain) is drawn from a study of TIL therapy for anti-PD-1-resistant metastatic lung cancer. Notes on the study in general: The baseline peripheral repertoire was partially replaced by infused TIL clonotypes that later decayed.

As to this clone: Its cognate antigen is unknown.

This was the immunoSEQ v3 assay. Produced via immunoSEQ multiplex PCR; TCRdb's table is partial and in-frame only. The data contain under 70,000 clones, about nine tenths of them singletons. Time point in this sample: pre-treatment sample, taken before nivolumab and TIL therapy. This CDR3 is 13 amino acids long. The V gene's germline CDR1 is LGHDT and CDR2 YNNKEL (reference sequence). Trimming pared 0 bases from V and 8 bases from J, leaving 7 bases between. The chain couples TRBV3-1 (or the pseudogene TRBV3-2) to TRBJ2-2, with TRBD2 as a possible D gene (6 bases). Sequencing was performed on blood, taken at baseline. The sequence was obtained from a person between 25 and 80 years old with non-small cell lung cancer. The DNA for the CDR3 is TGTGCCAGCAGCCAAGATGGGAGGGGGGAGCTGTTTTTT. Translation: CASSQDGRGELFF.